The 22 T cell receptor beta chains listed next were all sequenced from one sample in a study of naive and memory T cell subsets (TCRdb year 2017). General findings and caveats noted by the study authors: A few larger clonotypes were found in naive repertoires, especially CD8, and these larger clonotypes were possibly memory cells re-expressing CD45RA.

The protocol used for the library was UMI-ligation and nested PCR. The data were produced on an Illumina MiSeq. An equimolar mix of two oligonucleotides covering both TRBC1 and TRBC2 was used as the beta constant-region primer. The ligated cDNA went through four rounds of PCR with nested alpha and beta constant-region primers together with the SP2 primer. The public reads were reprocessed in TCRdb via fastp at Q25 and MiXCR, keeping in-frame beta chains. When rows share a CDR3 protein, they turn into one entry using the most common DNA and genes. Across this sample there are around 140,000 distinct CDR3 sequences, with about 23% seen only once. The ten largest clones represent about 0.11% of the sample. These TCRs' antigens remain unknown. The sample consisted of naive CD4+ T cells from blood. Read against the paper, the sample's cell subset or site label means: naive T cells, CD45RA high CD27+. Receptor source: a human donor in good health.

The genes are TRBV25-1 and TRBJ2-7, with D possibly being TRBD1 (5 bases). Germline V gives CDR1 MGHDK, CDR2 SYGVNS. This CDR3 region has 14 residues. V shed 2 bases and J shed 2 bases, with 10 bases lying between them. CDR3 nucleotide sequence: TGTGCCAGCAGTGAACCCGGCAGGGCCTACGAGCAGTACTTC. This codes for CASSEPGRAYEQYF.

In its sample, this clonotype was seen a few times. The CDR3 loop is CASSIYSGSSYNEQFF. The CDR3 DNA reads as TGCGCCAGCAGCATTTATAGCGGGAGCTCCTACAATGAGCAGTTCTTC. The chain has TRBV5-1 and TRBJ2-1; 9 bases fit TRBD2. V shed 4 bases and J 0 bases; nucleotides not matched to a gene: 5. The CDR3 is made up of 16 amino acids. Germline loops: CDR1 SGHRS, CDR2 YFSETQ.

The chain uses TRBV5-5 and TRBJ1-1, with 8 positions matching TRBD1. V trimming: 4 bases; J trimming: 3 bases; junction bases outside the gene matches: 2. The CDR3 is 13 residues long. Germline V lookup: CDR1 SGHKS, CDR2 YYEKEE (reference sequence). CDR3 DNA sequence: TGTGCCAGCAGCCTGACAGGGGACACTGAAGCTTTCTTT. Its protein product is CASSLTGDTEAFF.

This clonotype was seen only a few times. The chain carries TRBV10-3 and TRBJ2-7; TRBD1 aligns across 8 bases. The V and J ends lost 5 bases and 4 bases, in that order; junction bases with no gene match: 4. Germline CDR1 ENHRY, CDR2 SYGVKD. The CDR3 length is 13 residues. CDR3 DNA: TGTGCCATCAGTTCGAACAGGGGGTACGAGCAGTACTTC. This translates into CAISSNRGYEQYF.

The chain is built from TRBV6-2 or TRBV6-3 and TRBJ2-5; D not certain. The CDR3 is 14 amino acids. V lost 6 bases and J lost 1, with 12 bases in between. CDR1 is MNHEY and CDR2 is SVGEGT in the germline V gene. CDR3 DNA: TGTGCCAGCAGCCGCGGTGGAGTCCAAGAGACCCAGTACTTC. Protein product: CASSRGGVQETQYF.

This clonotype has just a few counts. This sequence joins TRBV4-3 and TRBJ2-1; D gene uncertain. Trimming shortened V by 1 base and J by 15 bases, and 22 bases separated the two germline ends. CDR1 LGHNA and CDR2 YSLEER come from the germline V gene. This CDR3 region has 15 residues. As DNA, the CDR3 is TGCGCCAGCAGCCAAGTCGTGGCCCTGGCCGACTCGCGGTTCTTC. It is translated as CASSQVVALADSRFF.

A word on this clonotype: A read error may explain this, as a much larger clone is one base away. The chain links TRBV25-1 to TRBJ2-5, with unresolved D. Germline V gene sequence: CDR1 MGHDK, CDR2 SYGVNS. The CDR3 length is 13 residues. The V and J ends lost 5 bases and 8 bases respectively, with 15 bases between them. DNA for the CDR3: TGTGCCAGCAGTTTCAGTCCTGCAAATACCCAGTACTTC. It translates to CASSFSPANTQYF.

This chain links TRBV12-3 or TRBV12-4 with TRBJ2-7; D is ambiguous. Trimming left V 0 bases short and J 3 bases short, with 12 bases between. The CDR3 length is 15 residues. The CDR3 loop reads CASSLALGPNYEQYF. The CDR3 coding sequence is TGTGCCAGCAGTTTAGCGCTCGGCCCTAACTACGAGCAGTACTTC.

This clonotype was found a few times. The chain carries TRBV4-1 and TRBJ1-6; TRBD1 aligns across 9 bases. J gave up 9 bases and V 5 bases, and 11 bases lay outside the gene matches. The CDR3 is made up of 16 amino acids. Germline CDR1 and CDR2: MGHRA and YSYEKL. The CDR3 here is CASSSPGTGRTSPLHF. The CDR3 DNA follows: TGCGCCAGCAGCTCCCCCGGGACAGGGAGGACTTCACCCCTCCACTTT.

The chain couples TRBV6-6 to TRBJ2-7; D is perhaps TRBD2 (6 bases). Germline lookup yields CDR1 MNHNY and CDR2 SVGAGI (reference sequence). V was clipped by 6 bases and J by 3 bases, with 6 bases between them. The CDR3 sequence is 11 residues long. CDR3 in DNA: TGTGCCAGCAGCGGGAGCTACGAGCAGTACTTC. It specifies CASSGSYEQYF.

This clonotype was recorded many times. The chain has TRBV3-1 and TRBJ1-4; D uncertain. V lost 4 bases to trimming and J lost 8 bases, with 17 bases between them. Germline V gene data show CDR1 as LGHDT and CDR2 as YNNKEL (reference sequence). The CDR3 is 15 amino acids. The CDR3 region has the DNA TGTGCCAGCAGCCTACGGACCCCAAATCAGGAAAAACTGTTTTTT. Its protein is CASSLRTPNQEKLFF.

V is TRBV11-1 and J is TRBJ2-1; 15 nucleotides agree with TRBD2. Germline lookup yields CDR1 SGHAT and CDR2 FQDESV (reference sequence). Germline trimming cut 4 bases from V and 4 bases from J; bases unmatched to any gene: 2. There are 16 residues in the CDR3. DNA of the CDR3: TGTGCCAGCAGCTGGACTAGCGGGAGGGTGTACAATGAGCAGTTCTTC. Amino acids: CASSWTSGRVYNEQFF.

This clonotype was seen a few times. The rearrangement links TRBV20-1 to TRBJ1-5; perhaps TRBD1 as D (5 bases). Germline V CDR1 and CDR2: DFQATT, SNEGSKA (reference sequence). Trimming took off 6 bases at V and 8 bases at J, with 17 bases between the two ends. This CDR3 is built from 13 residues. Written as DNA, the CDR3 is TGCAGTGCAGTGGGGCCTACTTTGGAGCCCCAGCATTTT. Its protein product is CSAVGPTLEPQHF.

This clonotype has more than one count but fewer than ten. The CDR3 protein is CASSAGDRESSPLHF. DNA for the CDR3: TGTGCCAGCAGCGCCGGGGACAGAGAATCCTCACCCCTCCACTTT. J is TRBJ1-6 and V is TRBV9, with TRBD1 matching over 7 bases. CDR1 and CDR2 (germline): SGDLS, YYNGEE. CDR3 length equals 15 residues. The J segment lost 10 bases and the V segment lost 3 bases, leaving 10 bases of the junction unmatched.

The genes are TRBV7-9 and TRBJ2-1, with D perhaps matching TRBD2 (6 bases). V lost 5 bases and J lost 4, with 12 bases in between. Germline loops: CDR1 SEHNR, CDR2 FQNEAQ (reference sequence). The CDR3 totals 14 residues. CDR3 bases: TGTGCCAGCAGCGGGGGGACGGATTACAATGAGCAGTTCTTC. Translation: CASSGGTDYNEQFF.

This clonotype was detected once. The chain links TRBV28 to TRBJ2-1; no firm D call. Between the trimmed V and J ends, which lost 3 bases and 9 bases, there was a span of 15 bases. Germline-derived CDR1 and CDR2 are MDHEN and SYDVKM. The CDR3 contains 14 residues. The CDR3 bases are TGTGCCAGCAGTTTCTGGTCTGTGTTAGGTGAGCAGTTCTTC. It specifies CASSFWSVLGEQFF. Together with reference TRBV28 and TRBJ2-1, the CDR3 gives the full variable domain: DVKVTQSSRYLVKRTGEKVFLECVQDMDHENMFWYRQDPGLGLRLIYFSYDVKMKEKGDIPEGYSVSREKKERFSLILESASTNQTSMYLCASSFWSVLGEQFFGPGTRLTVL.

This clonotype was picked up many times. The chain uses TRBV5-1 and TRBJ2-5; D is perhaps TRBD2 (6 bases). Trimming shortened V by 4 bases and J by 5 bases, and 15 bases separated the two germline ends. The germline V gene has CDR1 SGHRS and CDR2 YFSETQ. CDR3 length equals 14 residues. The CDR3 is CASSRAPGRETQYF. For the CDR3, the DNA is TGCGCCAGCAGCCGAGCCCCAGGGAGGGAGACCCAGTACTTC.

This clonotype came up a few times. The chain carries TRBV6-2 or TRBV6-3 and TRBJ2-3, with 14 nucleotides matching TRBD2. The CDR3 has 20 residues. The V gene end was trimmed by 6 bases and the J gene end by 0 bases; junction bases not matched to a gene: 14. CDR1 and CDR2 from the germline V gene are MNHEY and SVGEGT. CDR3 coding DNA: TGTGCCAGCAGCATACCGGGACTAGCGGGAGAAGGCCCTAGCACAGATACGCAGTATTTT. Translated, it gives CASSIPGLAGEGPSTDTQYF.

The rearrangement uses TRBV12-3 or TRBV12-4 and TRBJ2-1; tentatively, D is TRBD2 (5 bases). V was trimmed by 3 bases and J by 7 bases, leaving 13 bases between them. There are 14 residues in the CDR3. The CDR3 DNA follows: TGTGCCAGCAGTTTCACTAGAACAGTAAATGAGCAGTTCTTC. It yields the protein CASSFTRTVNEQFF.

V usage is TRBV20-1 and J usage is TRBJ1-1; 7 nucleotides agree with TRBD1. CDR1 is DFQATT and CDR2 is SNEGSKA in the germline V gene (reference sequence). The V gene end was trimmed by 6 bases and the J gene end by 5 bases; junction bases not matched to a gene: 12. CDR3 size: 14 residues. CDR3 region: CSARRGQWWTEAFF. DNA for the CDR3: TGCAGTGCAAGAAGGGGGCAATGGTGGACTGAAGCTTTCTTT.

The table lists this clonotype with a few counts. The chain joins TRBV12-3 or TRBV12-4 to TRBJ2-7; 11 nucleotides agree with TRBD2. V trimming: 1 base; J trimming: 2 bases; junction bases outside the gene matches: 7. This CDR3 has 17 residues. The chain's CDR3 is CASSLGQLAGGTYEQYF. CDR3 DNA: TGTGCCAGCAGTTTAGGGCAGCTAGCGGGAGGTACCTACGAGCAGTACTTC.

The chain uses TRBV20-1 and TRBJ2-1; D remains unclear. Per germline, CDR1 DFQATT and CDR2 SNEGSKA (reference sequence). Trimming left V 0 bases short and J 4 bases short, with 10 bases between. This CDR3 region has 14 residues. This chain's CDR3 is CSARDDLKYNEQFF. In DNA, the CDR3 is TGCAGTGCTAGAGATGACTTAAAATACAATGAGCAGTTCTTC.